Given below is one T cell receptor (beta chain) in context. Clones were sequenced by immunoSEQ multiplex PCR, and TCRdb holds only the in-frame ones, with some missing. The table has some 130,000 clones, about 95% seen once. These data come from a study of control samples from healthy donors and cancer patients. CDR1 MDHEN and CDR2 SYDVKM come from the germline V gene. This CDR3 has 14 residues. V shed 2 bases and J shed 1 base, with 7 bases lying between them. The clonotype originates from a man aged 25-40 years in good health. The chain is built from TRBV28 and TRBJ2-3, with D maybe TRBD2 (5 bases). Source material: blood. CDR3 DNA sequence: TGTGCCAGCAGTTTAGGACTGGGCACAGATACGCAGTATTTT. Protein sequence: CASSLGLGTDTQYF.